This T cell receptor beta chain was found in a study of human CD8 memory T cell subsets. The CDR3 runs to 12 residues. The germline V gene has CDR1 SGHTA and CDR2 FQGNSA. The TCR beta sequencing libraries came from UMI-labeled 5' RACE. TCRdb re-called the 5' RACE reads and catalogs CDR3 proteins one per entry, DNA excluded. The listing records about 6,700 distinct CDR3 sequences. A remark on this clonotype: The antigen remains undetermined.

Points from the study as a whole: Stem-like memory T cells and precursor exhausted T cells had repertoires that overlapped very little.

The TPEX subset meant dysfunctional early memory CD8+ cells, CCR7+ PD-1+ TIGIT+. The V and J genes are TRBV7-2 and TRBJ2-7. Specimen: CD8+ T cells from PBMCs. This receptor was identified in a human donor in good health. This CDR3 reads CASSLSPYEQYF.